This T cell receptor beta chain was sequenced in a study of blood T cell repertoires in COVID-19. Study background: PBMCs, B-cell-depleted T cells, or T cells were the source of the cDNA or gDNA that made up the material.

With 1 base removed from V and 4 bases from J, the gap between germline ends came to 11 bases. The CDR3 spans 14 residues. Germline V gene lookup returns CDR1 SGHDT and CDR2 YYEEEE. Using immunoSEQ multiplex PCR, the repertoire was profiled, and TCRdb retains in-frame clones only, with some absent. The data hold 160,000 or so clones, with around 83% observed a single time. This clone was seen only a few times. The sample was peripheral blood. The sequence was collected from a woman aged 45 to 65 with acute or convalescent COVID-19. The chain links TRBV5-6 to TRBJ2-5, with D perhaps TRBD2 (6 bases). The CDR3 DNA follows: TGTGCCAGCAGCTTGTACTCCGGGGGAGAGACCCAGTACTTC. It encodes CASSLYSGGETQYF.